The subject of this entry is one TCR beta chain. The data were obtained in a study of identical twins. V shed 10 bases and J shed 5 bases, with 19 bases lying between them. CDR1 is MNHNS and CDR2 is SASEGT in the germline V gene. The CDR3 covers 14 residues. Template switching created a universal primer site, and the cDNA included unique molecular identifiers. Using its own MiXCR run on the 5' RACE reads, TCRdb lists one record per CDR3 protein. The sample lists 1.5 million to 2 million distinct CDR3 sequences, under 35% occurring once. This chain links TRBV6-1 with TRBJ2-3; D is perhaps TRBD1 (5 bases). This receptor was taken from a newborn girl in good health. The sample consisted of cord blood. The CDR3 DNA reads as TGTGCCACCTCACAGCAGGGAATGGAAGATACGCAGTATTTT. It translates to CATSQQGMEDTQYF.